A selection of T cell receptor beta chains follows, all from one sample in a study of blood T cell repertoires in COVID-19. Here immunoSEQ multiplex PCR was the method, and the copy in TCRdb shows in-frame clones only, minus some. The data contain about 250,000 clones, roughly 87% of them singletons. Sequencing was carried out using PBMCs or T cells enriched from blood (not recorded which). Receptors originate from a woman in her twenties or thirties with acute COVID-19. The CDR3 runs from the conserved cysteine through the conserved F or W. D genes are given only for firm matches.

v_call,cdr3_length,d_call,cdr3_aa
TRBV7-2,17,.,CASSLYVSAGITDTQYF
TRBV5-6,14,TRBD1,CASSYLTGRETQYF
TRBV7-2,14,TRBD1,CASSISGQGYGYTF
TRBV19,15,.,CASSILTGEGYEQYF
TRBV7-8,13,.,CASSLDRAYEQYF
TRBV4-3,13,.,CASSQEQNSPLHF
TRBV6-5,14,.,CASSGQTNTGELFF
TRBV2,14,.,CASIRTIVNEKLFF
TRBV5-1,14,.,CASSPGPTVAEAFF
TRBV4-1,14,.,CASTITLMNTEAFF
TRBV5-5,14,TRBD2,CATRTSGAPGELFF
TRBV7-8,17,TRBD2,CASSLVGTSATYNEQFF
TRBV12-5,14,.,CASGQDSLNSPLHF
TRBV6-5,14,.,CASSYSNSNYGYTF
TRBV4-3,16,.,CASSQAVTGPAVGYTF
TRBV6-2/TRBV6-3,15,TRBD1,CASSETGRGNQPQHF
TRBV5-1,16,.,CASKNRDNSGANVLTF
TRBV27,13,.,CASSFGYTGELFF
TRBV30,17,TRBD1,CAWSVRTTGARTGELFF
TRBV19,18,.,CASSIDHMDGIAKNIQYF
TRBV19,15,TRBD1,CASNTGTAANYGYTF
TRBV9,16,.,CASSVGVFGANEKLFF